The 25 T cell receptor beta chains listed next were all sequenced from one sample in a study of Graves' ophthalmopathy and Graves' hyperthyroidism. Amplification from RNA transcripts yielded the TCR beta CDR3 regions. An initial RT-PCR round employing HTBI primers preceded a second-round multiplex PCR. TCRdb ran MiXCR on the multiplex PCR reads and lists one entry per CDR3 protein. The top ten clones hold roughly 5.8% of a sample with under 200,000 distinct CDR3 sequences, around two fifths of them seen once. Input material: peripheral blood. These receptors all stem from a woman between 40 and 50 years old with Graves' ophthalmopathy.

The chain couples TRBV20-1 to TRBJ1-5; TRBD1 might be the D (6 bases). CDR3 length equals 17 residues. CDR1 DFQATT and CDR2 SNEGSKA come from the germline V gene (reference sequence). Trimming pared 5 bases from V and 2 bases from J, leaving 22 bases between. CDR3 coding DNA: TGCAGTGCTGGCCGGGACAACGGGGATTTAGGCAATCAGCCCCAGCATTTT. Translation gives CSAGRDNGDLGNQPQHF.

This clonotype was seen at least ten times. This chain joins TRBV7-8 and TRBJ1-3; no reliable D call. The CDR3 totals 14 residues. Germline V gene sequence: CDR1 SGHVS, CDR2 FQNEAQ. V gave up 5 bases and J gave up 3 bases, with 11 bases separating them. In DNA form, the CDR3 reads TGTGCCAGCAGCCTTCCGGGGAGTGGAAACACCATATATTTT. Translated, it gives CASSLPGSGNTIYF.

This clonotype was observed many times. The chain uses TRBV11-1 and TRBJ2-7; 11 nucleotides align to TRBD1. V shed 5 bases and J 6 bases; nucleotides not matched to a gene: 12. The CDR3 extends over 16 amino acids. Germline V CDR1 and CDR2: SGHAT, FQDESV (reference sequence). CDR3 sequence reads: CASSRGQGALGIEQYF. For the CDR3, the DNA is TGTGCCAGCAGCCGAGGACAGGGGGCGCTCGGAATCGAGCAGTACTTC.

This clonotype was observed many times. The J gene is TRBJ1-2, the V gene TRBV25-1; 11 bases map to TRBD1. V dropped 4 bases and J dropped 4; count of bases not matched to a gene: 5. Germline-derived CDR1 and CDR2 are MGHDK and SYGVNS. The CDR3 consists of 15 residues. The CDR3 reads CASSASDRGLYGYTF. In nucleotides, the CDR3 is TGTGCCAGCAGTGCCTCGGACAGGGGGCTCTATGGCTACACCTTC.

The table lists this clonotype with many counts. This chain connects TRBV6-5 to TRBJ2-5, with D possibly being TRBD1 or TRBD2 (6 bases each). Trimming shortened V by 0 bases and J by 7 bases, and 15 bases separated the two germline ends. The CDR3 spans 15 residues. Germline lookup yields CDR1 MNHEY and CDR2 SVGAGI. In DNA form, the CDR3 reads TGTGCCAGCAGTTACTCGAGTTCCAGGGGAGGGACCCAGTACTTC. This codes for CASSYSSSRGGTQYF.

This clonotype was found many times. V and J are TRBV6-2 or TRBV6-3 and TRBJ2-7, with D unresolved. V lost 3 bases and J 5 bases, leaving 11 bases between the germline ends. There are 13 residues in the CDR3. Germline V gene data show CDR1 as MNHEY and CDR2 as SVGEGT. CDR3 coding DNA: TGTGCCAGCAGTTATGTTGAGGATGACGAGCAGTACTTC. Amino acids: CASSYVEDDEQYF.

This clonotype was counted many times. This rearrangement joins TRBV30 to TRBJ2-7, with 10 bases matching TRBD1. Per germline, CDR1 GTSNPN and CDR2 SVGIG (reference sequence). V trimming: 3 bases; J trimming: 6 bases; junction bases outside the gene matches: 8. CDR3 length: 14 residues. CDR3 protein: CAWSTGTGDAEQYF. For the CDR3, the DNA is TGTGCCTGGAGCACCGGGACAGGGGACGCCGAGCAGTACTTC.

This clonotype was seen ten or more times. The chain is built from TRBV28 and TRBJ1-2, with TRBD1 identical over 7 bases. V dropped 3 bases and J dropped 5; count of bases not matched to a gene: 9. CDR1 and CDR2 from the germline V gene are MDHEN and SYDVKM. The CDR3 contains 15 residues. CDR3 in DNA: TGTGCCAGCAGTTTGCGGGACAGAGTTCCTTATGGCTACACCTTC. This gives the protein CASSLRDRVPYGYTF.

This clonotype has a count of ten or more. An end of the junction does not agree with germline; a read error may underlie this. The rearrangement joins TRBV2 to TRBJ1-5; weak D call: TRBD1 (5 bases). Germline V gives CDR1 SNHLY, CDR2 FYNNEI. The length of the CDR3 is 11 residues. CDR3 amino acids: CASTGETRTDF. CDR3 bases: TGTGCCAGCACGGGGGAGACCCGAACAGATTTT.

This clonotype has a single count. The chain has TRBV6-1 and TRBJ1-1, with no clear D. There are 16 residues in the CDR3. Looked up from germline, CDR1 is MNHNS and CDR2 is SASEGT. Trimming stripped 3 bases from V and 1 base from J, with 15 bases between. CDR3 region: CASSEKDVFPNTEAFF. For the CDR3, the DNA is TGTGCCAGCAGTGAGAAGGACGTTTTCCCGAACACTGAAGCTTTCTTT.

This clonotype was seen ten or more times. This chain links TRBV2 with TRBJ2-5, with D perhaps matching TRBD2 (5 bases). Germline CDR1 SNHLY, CDR2 FYNNEI. This CDR3 is built from 13 residues. Trimming took off 4 bases at V and 4 bases at J, with 10 bases between the two ends. The DNA for the CDR3 is TGTGCCAGCAGTGTCGGACTTAGAGAGACCCAGTACTTC. It codes for CASSVGLRETQYF.

At least ten counts were recorded for this clonotype. This chain connects TRBV3-1 to TRBJ2-5, with 8 positions matching TRBD2. The CDR3 has 17 residues. Germline-derived CDR1 and CDR2 are LGHDT and YNNKEL (reference sequence). J was trimmed by 9 bases and V by 0 bases; bases with no gene match: 15. The CDR3 loop is CASSQDGEAGAGRAQYF. The CDR3 DNA reads TGTGCCAGCAGCCAAGATGGGGAAGCGGGGGCGGGGAGGGCCCAGTACTTC.

This clonotype was observed at least ten times. The V and J genes are TRBV29-1 and TRBJ1-1; D is perhaps TRBD1 (6 bases). The CDR3 consists of 13 residues. The germline V gene has CDR1 SQVTM and CDR2 ANQGSEA. Trimming took 4 bases from V and 5 from J, leaving 14 bases between them. The CDR3 bases are TGCAGCGTTGTCGGGGGGCTGTGGACTGAAGCTTTCTTT. It specifies CSVVGGLWTEAFF.

The sample holds many counts of this clonotype. The gene calls are TRBV27 and TRBJ1-5; D ambiguous. The V gene's germline CDR1 is MNHEY and CDR2 SMNVEV (reference sequence). V lost 2 bases and J 4 bases, leaving 6 bases between the germline ends. The CDR3 is made up of 13 amino acids. CDR3 amino acids: CASSLLPNQPQHF. The CDR3 coding sequence is TGTGCCAGCAGTTTACTCCCGAATCAGCCCCAGCATTTT.

The gene calls are TRBV24-1 and TRBJ1-1; D remains ambiguous. The V and J ends lost 4 bases and 7 bases respectively, with 6 bases between them. This CDR3 is 11 amino acids long. Germline V gene sequence: CDR1 KGHDR, CDR2 SFDVKD. CDR3 loop: CATSEPYEAFF. The CDR3 nucleotides read TGTGCCACCAGTGAGCCGTATGAAGCTTTCTTT.

This clonotype was observed many times. The chain is built from TRBV6-5 and TRBJ1-6; no clear D gene. V was shortened by 8 bases and J by 7 bases, with 15 bases between the two germline ends. The CDR3 is 14 residues long. Germline CDR1 MNHEY, CDR2 SVGAGI. CDR3 coding DNA: TGTGCCAGCGGGTGGGCAGGAGGCAATTCACCCCTCCACTTT. It codes for CASGWAGGNSPLHF.

The count of this clonotype is one. This sequence joins TRBV29-1 and TRBJ1-1; 7 nucleotides agree with TRBD1. Germline trimming cut 0 bases from V and 0 bases from J; bases unmatched to any gene: 10. This CDR3 contains 17 residues. Germline loops: CDR1 SQVTM, CDR2 ANQGSEA. The CDR3 here is CSVEDPGEGTVNTEAFF. The CDR3 bases are TGCAGCGTTGAAGATCCGGGGGAGGGGACAGTGAACACTGAAGCTTTCTTT.

The chain is built from TRBV7-2 and TRBJ2-2; 7 bases fit TRBD2. CDR1 and CDR2 from the germline V gene are SGHTA and FQGNSA. CDR3 length equals 16 residues. V was pared by 2 bases and J by 6 bases, with 9 bases of the junction left unmatched. In DNA form, the CDR3 reads TGTGCCAGCAGCTTACGCGGGACTATGGATTCCGGGGAGCTGTTTTTT. Residues: CASSLRGTMDSGELFF. Using reference TRBV7-2 and TRBJ2-2 for the parts outside the CDR3, the full variable domain is GAGVSQSPSNKVTEKGKDVELRCDPISGHTALYWYRQSLGQGLEFLIYFQGNSAPDKSGLPSDRFSAERTGGSVSTLTIQRTQQEDSAVYLCASSLRGTMDSGELFFGEGSRLTVL.

In DNA form, the CDR3 reads TGTGCCAGTAGAAGGGGGCAGGGCACCGGGGAGCTGTTTTTT. It encodes CASRRGQGTGELFF. The V call is TRBV19, the J call TRBJ2-2, with 7 bases aligning to TRBD1. Germline V gene lookup returns CDR1 LNHDA and CDR2 SQIVND (reference sequence). This CDR3 spans 14 amino acids. V lost 6 bases to trimming and J lost 4 bases; unmatched junction nucleotides: 5.

This clonotype was recorded many times. J is TRBJ2-7 and V is TRBV7-2; weak D call: TRBD2 (5 bases). The CDR3 is 14 amino acids. Trimming pared 5 bases from V and 3 bases from J, leaving 14 bases between. Germline CDR1 reads SGHTA; CDR2 reads FQGNSA. The CDR3 bases are TGTGCCAGCAGCCAATATCTAGCAATCTACGAGCAGTACTTC. It specifies CASSQYLAIYEQYF.

There are many counts of this clonotype. The chain employs TRBV7-2 and TRBJ2-7; 12 bases match TRBD2. V gave up 4 bases and J gave up 4 bases; unmatched junction bases: 2. The CDR3 has 14 residues. Looked up from germline, CDR1 is SGHTA and CDR2 is FQGNSA. The chain's CDR3 is CASSSTSGRYEQYF. In nucleotides, the CDR3 is TGTGCCAGCAGCTCGACTAGCGGGAGATACGAGCAGTACTTC.

The rearrangement links TRBV6-1 to TRBJ2-5, with D possibly TRBD1 on 6 matching bases. CDR3 length: 15 amino acids. Germline CDR1 and CDR2: MNHNS and SASEGT. Between the trimmed V and J ends, which lost 0 bases and 1 base, there was a span of 9 bases. CDR3 coding DNA: TGTGCCAGCAGTGAAGCGGGGACATTCCAAGAGACCCAGTACTTC. Amino acids: CASSEAGTFQETQYF.

This clonotype showed up many times. This rearrangement joins TRBV28 to TRBJ1-1; 9 positions agree with TRBD1. The ends lost 7 bases at V and 2 bases at J; junction bases unmatched: 5. Germline V gene lookup returns CDR1 MDHEN and CDR2 SYDVKM. The CDR3 spans 14 residues. The CDR3 DNA follows: TGTGCCAGCACCATGACAGGGGGTAACACTGAAGCTTTCTTT. Its translation is CASTMTGGNTEAFF. The full variable domain, rest sourced from reference TRBV28 and TRBJ1-1, is DVKVTQSSRYLVKRTGEKVFLECVQDMDHENMFWYRQDPGLGLRLIYFSYDVKMKEKGDIPEGYSVSREKKERFSLILESASTNQTSMYLCASTMTGGNTEAFFGQGTRLTVV.

This clonotype occurred many times. The gene calls are TRBV9 and TRBJ1-3; TRBD1 is a possible D gene (6 bases). Per germline, CDR1 SGDLS and CDR2 YYNGEE. The CDR3 contains 16 residues. V shed 3 bases and J shed 1 base, with 14 bases lying between them. DNA for the CDR3: TGTGCCAGCAGCGCGGGCGGGGGGCATTCTGGAAACACCATATATTTT. It codes for CASSAGGGHSGNTIYF.

This clonotype was observed at least ten times. The V and J genes are TRBV6-5 and TRBJ1-3, with D possibly TRBD1 on 5 matching bases. Trimming shortened V by 6 bases and J by 0 bases, and 15 bases separated the two germline ends. The CDR3 length is 16 residues. Germline assignment: CDR1 MNHEY and CDR2 SVGAGI. The DNA of the CDR3 is TGTGCCAGCAGAGCAGGGTCCCTCGGCTCTGGAAACACCATATATTTT. Translating it yields CASRAGSLGSGNTIYF.